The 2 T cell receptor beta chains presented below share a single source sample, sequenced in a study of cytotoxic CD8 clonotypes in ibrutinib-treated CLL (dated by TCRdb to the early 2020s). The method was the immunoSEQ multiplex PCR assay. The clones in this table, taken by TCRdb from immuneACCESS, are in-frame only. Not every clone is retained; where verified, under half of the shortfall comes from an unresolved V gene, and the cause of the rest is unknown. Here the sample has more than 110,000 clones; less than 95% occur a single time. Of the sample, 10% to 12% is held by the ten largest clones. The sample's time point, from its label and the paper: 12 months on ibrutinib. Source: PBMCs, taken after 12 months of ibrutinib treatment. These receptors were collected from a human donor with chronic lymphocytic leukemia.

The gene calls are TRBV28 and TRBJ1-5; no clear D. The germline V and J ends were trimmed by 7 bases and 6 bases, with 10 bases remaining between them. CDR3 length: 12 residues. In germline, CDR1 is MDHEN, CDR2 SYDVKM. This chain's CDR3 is CASTIQSQPQHF. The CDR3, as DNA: TGTGCCAGCACGATACAGAGTCAGCCCCAGCATTTT.

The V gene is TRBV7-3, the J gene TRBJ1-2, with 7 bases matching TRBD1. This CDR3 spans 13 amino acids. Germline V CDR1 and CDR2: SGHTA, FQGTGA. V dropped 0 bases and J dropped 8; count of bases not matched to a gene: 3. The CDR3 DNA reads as TGTGCCAGCAGCTTAACGACAGGGAGGGGCTACACCTTC. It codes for CASSLTTGRGYTF.